A selection of T cell receptor beta chains follows, all from one sample in a study of OX40 agonist ivuxolimab in advanced cancers. Profiled with immunoSEQ multiplex PCR; TCRdb holds only in-frame clones, not every one. This sample has approximately 76,000 clones, with roughly 86% found just once. The source was CD4+ or CD8+ T cells sorted from blood, collected in a trial of the OX40 agonist ivuxolimab. These receptors were obtained from an adult with an advanced solid tumor such as melanoma, head and neck, liver or kidney cancer. CDR3s leave out the opening cysteine and the closing phenylalanine or tryptophan.

v_call,cdr3_aa
TRBV19,ASSMLGVGGPLWMF
TRBV6-5,ASSSNPAGQPQH
TRBV5-4,ASSLATGNYGYT
TRBV7-2,ASSPRQGNGYT
TRBV5-6,ASSSRDRGQVTEAF
TRBV30,AWSGGSGRSSYEQY
TRBV5-1,ASSLDRETNYGYT
TRBV28,ASSRRIYEQY
TRBV9,ASSVVGEKLF
TRBV7-9,ASSLVQTGANVLT
TRBV14,ASSQYRDRTDTQY
TRBV5-6,ASSLRGLSGNTIY
TRBV6-5,ASSSVPNQPQH
TRBV19,ASIPWWRLAKNIQY
TRBV5-1,ASSLVGGGQY
TRBV19,ASSLGQGARGYGYT
TRBV5-1,ASSGAGFTEAF
TRBV6-5,ASRKTGTDTQY
TRBV9,ASSARTGGTEAF
TRBV5-1,ASSLGSKQGGLGLAGGFAYEQY
TRBV20-1,SAGADTQY
TRBV30,AWSVSGPGGRKLF
TRBV2,ASRPGYTGELF
TRBV7-9,ASSLVQGWGTEAF
TRBV6-5,ASTRSFQANEKLF
TRBV2,ANGDGNYGYT
TRBV30,AWSRIGGGAGADTQY
TRBV5-1,ASSVGTGTSYEQY
TRBV29-1,SVAEGTSGSRRGQF
TRBV15,ATSRDKVNTEAF
TRBV27,ASSLQTGGLRRYT
TRBV29-1,SVDGQGTPDEQY
TRBV18,ASSLSGWLGEKLF
TRBV6-5,ASSAPGINEKLF
TRBV28,ASSLDYGYT